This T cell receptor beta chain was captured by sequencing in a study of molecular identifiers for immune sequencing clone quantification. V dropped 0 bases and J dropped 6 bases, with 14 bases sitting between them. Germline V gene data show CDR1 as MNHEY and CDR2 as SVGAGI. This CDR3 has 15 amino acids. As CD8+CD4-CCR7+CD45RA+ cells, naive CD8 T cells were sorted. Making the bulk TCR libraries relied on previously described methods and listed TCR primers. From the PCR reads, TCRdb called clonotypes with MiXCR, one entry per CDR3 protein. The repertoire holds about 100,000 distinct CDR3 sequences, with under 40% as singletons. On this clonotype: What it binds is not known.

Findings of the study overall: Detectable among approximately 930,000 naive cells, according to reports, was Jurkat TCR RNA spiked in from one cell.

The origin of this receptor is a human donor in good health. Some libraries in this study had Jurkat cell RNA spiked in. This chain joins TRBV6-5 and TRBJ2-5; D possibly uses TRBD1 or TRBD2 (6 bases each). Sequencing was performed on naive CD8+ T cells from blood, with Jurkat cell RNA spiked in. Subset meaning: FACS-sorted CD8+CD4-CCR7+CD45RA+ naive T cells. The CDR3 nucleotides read TGTGCCAGCAGTTACTCGAAAGGGGGGATGAAGACCCAGTACTTC. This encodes CASSYSKGGMKTQYF.